Detailed here is one TCR beta chain. At the deep level, the assay was run. Using immunoSEQ multiplex PCR, the repertoire was profiled, and TCRdb retains in-frame clones only, with some absent. The sample holds over 2 million clones, 90% to 95% seen once. CDR1 is LGHNA, CDR2 YSLEER, per germline. The CDR3 contains 15 residues. Trimming left V 2 bases short and J 5 bases short, with 15 bases between. These data belong to a study of shared clonotypes between healthy human individuals. The source material was naive CD4+ T cells sorted from blood. Regarding subset: CD45RA+ positively selected. V is TRBV4-3 and J is TRBJ2-5; no clear D gene. This receptor was taken from a man aged 18 to 30 in good health. CDR3 sequence: CASSQLTEEGETQYF. The CDR3 region has the DNA TGCGCCAGCAGCCAACTCACAGAAGAAGGGGAGACCCAGTACTTC.